The next 28 T cell receptor beta chains were all read from a single sample in a study of CD8 T cells in Susac syndrome. About 0.5 to 1 ug RNA was reverse transcribed with random hexamers. TCRdb fed the immunoSEQ multiplex PCR reads into MiXCR, producing one record per CDR3 protein. The sample carries around 300,000 distinct CDR3 sequences, 90% to 95% recorded once. The sequencing input was CD4+ T cells from PBMCs. These receptors were taken from a human donor with multiple sclerosis.

This chain joins TRBV4-1 and TRBJ1-4; no definite D call. Germline CDR1 and CDR2: MGHRA and YSYEKL. V was clipped by 0 bases and J by 3 bases, with 11 bases between them. The CDR3 is 16 amino acids. The CDR3 bases are TGCGCCAGCAGCCAAGATGGCGCAGGAGCTAATGAAAAACTGTTTTTT. It encodes CASSQDGAGANEKLFF.

The rearrangement uses TRBV9 and TRBJ2-3; 9 nucleotides agree with TRBD2. Germline lookup yields CDR1 SGDLS and CDR2 YYNGEE. The trim removed 2 bases at V and 0 bases at J, leaving 4 bases unmatched. The CDR3 has 16 residues. As DNA, the CDR3 is TGTGCCAGCAGCGTGGGAGCGGGGGGAAGCACAGATACGCAGTATTTT. This translates into CASSVGAGGSTDTQYF.

In its sample, this clonotype was seen once. The rearrangement joins TRBV20-1 to TRBJ2-7, with D perhaps TRBD1 or TRBD2 (5 bases each). V dropped 6 bases and J dropped 3 bases, with 15 bases sitting between them. CDR1 DFQATT and CDR2 SNEGSKA come from the germline V gene (reference sequence). The CDR3 runs to 13 residues. The CDR3 DNA reads TGCAGTGCCCCCAAGGGACCCCTCTACGAGCAGTACTTC. It yields the protein CSAPKGPLYEQYF.

The chain combines TRBV10-3 with TRBJ2-2; D is unresolved. Germline values: CDR1 ENHRY, CDR2 SYGVKD. The length of the CDR3 is 15 residues. V shed 0 bases and J shed 2 bases, with 7 bases lying between them. The CDR3 region has the DNA TGTGCCATCAGTGAGTCTCAGCACAACACCGGGGAGCTGTTTTTT. Its translation is CAISESQHNTGELFF.

The CDR3 reads CASSLAGLTQFF. CDR3 bases: TGTGCCAGCAGTTTAGCGGGTTTAACGCAGTTCTTC. The chain uses TRBV12-3 or TRBV12-4 and TRBJ2-1; no clear D gene. Deletions cut 0 bases from V and 12 bases from J, with 9 bases between. This CDR3 comprises 12 residues.

The J gene is TRBJ2-7, the V gene TRBV20-1; TRBD2 agrees at 11 bases. Trimming took 0 bases from V and 7 from J; bases not matched to a gene: 8. Germline lookup yields CDR1 DFQATT and CDR2 SNEGSKA (reference sequence). CDR3 length: 15 residues. The CDR3 DNA is TGCAGTGCTAGAGATCTCGGGACTAGCGGAGAAGAGCAGTACTTC. Translating it yields CSARDLGTSGEEQYF.

This chain uses TRBV10-3 with TRBJ1-2, with 7 bases that match TRBD1. Germline assignment: CDR1 ENHRY and CDR2 SYGVKD. With V trimmed by 6 bases and J by 4 bases, 5 bases remained unmatched. This CDR3 spans 13 amino acids. The CDR3 loop reads CAISGTEPYGYTF. The DNA of the CDR3 is TGTGCCATCAGCGGGACAGAGCCCTATGGCTACACCTTC.

This chain uses TRBV6-6 with TRBJ1-1, with 9 bases that match TRBD1. This CDR3 is 15 amino acids long. The trim removed 4 bases at V and 6 bases at J, leaving 9 bases unmatched. Germline CDR1 and CDR2: MNHNY and SVGAGI (reference sequence). Written as DNA, the CDR3 is TGTGCCAGCAGTTTGCACAGGGGGCGCGGCTCTGAAGCTTTCTTT. Translating it yields CASSLHRGRGSEAFF.

A note on this clonotype: A junction end diverges from the germline sequence, so it may reflect a read error. V and J are TRBV6-1 and TRBJ1-3; no firm D call. The CDR3 has 18 residues. Germline V gene sequence: CDR1 MNHNS, CDR2 SASEGT. As DNA, the CDR3 is TGTGCCAGCAGTCCTTACAGTCTACGACCGTACTCTGAAAACACCATATATTTT. Its protein is CASSPYSLRPYSENTIYF.

The chain recombines TRBV21-1 with TRBJ2-7. TRBV21-1 is a known pseudogene. The CDR3 loop spans 14 amino acids. In nucleotides, the CDR3 is TGTGCCAGCAGCTTCATTTCCCCCTACTACGAGCAGTACTTC. Translation: CASSFISPYYEQYF.

This chain connects TRBV18 to TRBJ1-1; D possibly corresponds to TRBD1 (5 bases). The CDR3 contains 16 residues. With 5 bases removed from V and 5 bases from J, the gap between germline ends came to 21 bases. Germline V gene data show CDR1 as KGHSH and CDR2 as LQKENI. Here the CDR3 reads CASSTDQTGRGTEAFF. CDR3 in DNA: TGTGCCAGCTCAACTGACCAGACTGGTCGGGGGACTGAAGCTTTCTTT.

This clonotype occurred once. The rearrangement links TRBV7-9 to TRBJ2-6; D gene uncertain. Germline V gene data show CDR1 as SEHNR and CDR2 as FQNEAQ (reference sequence). Trimming cost V 4 bases and J 0 bases, with 10 bases left between them. This CDR3 spans 16 amino acids. For the CDR3, the DNA is TGTGCCAGCAGCTCGTCTTGGAGCTCTGGGGCCAACGTCCTGACTTTC. Translated, it gives CASSSSWSSGANVLTF.

V gene TRBV19 combines with J gene TRBJ1-4, with TRBD1 matching over 7 bases. V trimming: 6 bases; J trimming: 15 bases; junction bases outside the gene matches: 7. CDR1 is LNHDA, CDR2 SQIVND, per germline (reference sequence). The CDR3 consists of 11 residues. CDR3 in amino acids: CASSTTGKVFF. The CDR3 DNA reads TGTGCCAGTAGCACGACAGGGAAAGTGTTTTTT.

This chain connects TRBV18 to TRBJ2-7; D is possibly TRBD1 (7 bases). The CDR3 spans 14 residues. Trimming took 0 bases from V and 7 from J, leaving 13 bases between them. From germline, CDR1 is KGHSH and CDR2 LQKENI. The CDR3 is CASSPPEGAEEQYF. The CDR3 DNA follows: TGTGCCAGCTCACCACCGGAGGGGGCCGAAGAGCAGTACTTC.

The chain is built from TRBV30 and TRBJ2-3; no definite D call. The V gene's germline CDR1 is GTSNPN and CDR2 SVGIG (reference sequence). This CDR3 has 11 residues. V lost 3 bases to trimming and J lost 8 bases, with 9 bases between them. In nucleotides, the CDR3 is TGTGCCTGGAGGAATCCTATTACGCAGTATTTT. It is translated as CAWRNPITQYF. The whole variable domain, remainder taken from reference TRBV30 and TRBJ2-3, is SQTIHQWPATLVQPVGSPLSLECTVEGTSNPNLYWYRQAAGRGLQLLFYSVGIGQISSEVPQNLSASRPQDRQFILSSKKLLLSDSGFYLCAWRNPITQYFGPGTRLTVL.

The rearrangement links TRBV4-3 to TRBJ2-3, with a weak D call TRBD2 (5 bases). Germline V gene sequence: CDR1 LGHNA, CDR2 YSLEER. This CDR3 is 14 amino acids long. V was shortened by 1 base and J by 6 bases, with 11 bases between the two germline ends. The DNA of the CDR3 is TGCGCCAGCAGCCAAGGGTCGGGGTCGGATACGCAGTATTTT. Translation: CASSQGSGSDTQYF.

This chain connects TRBV5-1 to TRBJ2-7; 7 bases agree with TRBD2. Germline loops: CDR1 SGHRS, CDR2 YFSETQ. There are 16 residues in the CDR3. V gave up 4 bases and J gave up 2 bases; unmatched junction bases: 12. The CDR3 region is CASSPPGSGPTYEQYF. CDR3 coding DNA: TGCGCCAGCAGCCCTCCAGGTAGCGGGCCCACCTACGAGCAGTACTTC.

The rearrangement joins TRBV2 to TRBJ1-1, with TRBD1 identical over 10 bases. Per germline, CDR1 SNHLY and CDR2 FYNNEI. Trimming at V came to 2 bases and at J to 5 bases, leaving 5 bases not matched to a gene. This CDR3 spans 15 amino acids. CDR3 in DNA: TGTGCCAGCAGTGAAATGAGGACAGGGGGAACTGAAGCTTTCTTT. It specifies CASSEMRTGGTEAFF.

V is TRBV29-1 and J is TRBJ2-2; 11 nucleotides align to TRBD2. Looked up from germline, CDR1 is SQVTM and CDR2 is ANQGSEA. The trim removed 4 bases at V and 0 bases at J, leaving 16 bases unmatched. This CDR3 has 20 amino acids. The CDR3 nucleotides are TGCAGCGTTGCCGTCGAGAGGGCTAGCGGGGGGTTCGCGAACACCGGGGAGCTGTTTTTT. Its protein is CSVAVERASGGFANTGELFF.

The V call is TRBV30, the J call TRBJ2-3, with 9 bases matching TRBD1. The CDR3 loop spans 17 amino acids. CDR1 is GTSNPN, CDR2 SVGIG, per germline (reference sequence). Trimming removed 2 bases from V and 4 bases from J; junction bases left unmatched: 13. The CDR3 reads CAWSPLGGTGGADTQYF. CDR3 DNA sequence: TGTGCCTGGAGTCCACTTGGAGGCACAGGGGGCGCAGATACGCAGTATTTT.

The V gene is TRBV3-1, the J gene TRBJ2-1, with 10 bases fitting TRBD2. This CDR3 comprises 16 residues. Germline CDR1 LGHDT, CDR2 YNNKEL (reference sequence). Germline trimming cut 1 base from V and 3 bases from J; bases unmatched to any gene: 3. CDR3 in DNA: TGTGCCAGCAGCCAAGTTAGCGGGGGGTTCTACAATGAGCAGTTCTTC. As protein: CASSQVSGGFYNEQFF.

V gene TRBV30 combines with J gene TRBJ1-1, with 11 bases lining up with TRBD1. The CDR3 has 13 residues. The junction had 5 bases not matched to a gene; V was cut back by 7 bases and J by 4 bases. Germline CDR1 reads GTSNPN; CDR2 reads SVGIG (reference sequence). As DNA, the CDR3 is TGTGCCTTGACCGGGACAGGGGGCACTGAAGCTTTCTTT. Translated, it gives CALTGTGGTEAFF.

The chain employs TRBV2 and TRBJ1-1; 7 nucleotides align to TRBD1. The germline V gene encodes CDR1 SNHLY and CDR2 FYNNEI. Trimming cost V 6 bases and J 3 bases; bases outside gene matches: 10. The CDR3 contains 15 residues. CDR3 protein: CASRGAGGWDTEAFF. The CDR3 bases are TGTGCCAGCAGAGGAGCAGGGGGTTGGGACACTGAAGCTTTCTTT.

This chain links TRBV5-5 with TRBJ2-5, with unresolved D. From germline, CDR1 is SGHKS and CDR2 YYEKEE (reference sequence). Trimming stripped 4 bases from V and 4 bases from J, with 11 bases between. This CDR3 spans 13 amino acids. CDR3 nucleotides: TGTGCCAGCAGCCCTAGGGTGCCAGAGACCCAGTACTTC. The encoded protein is CASSPRVPETQYF. The whole variable domain, filled in from reference TRBV5-5 and TRBJ2-5, reads DAGVTQSPTHLIKTRGQQVTLRCSPISGHKSVSWYQQVLGQGPQFIFQYYEKEERGRGNFPDRFSARQFPNYSSELNVNALLLGDSALYLCASSPRVPETQYFGPGTRLLVL.

The J gene is TRBJ2-7, the V gene TRBV6-2 or TRBV6-3; maybe TRBD2 (5 bases). Germline CDR1 reads MNHEY; CDR2 reads SVGEGT. The V end was cut by 0 bases, the J end by 2 bases, with 8 bases between. The CDR3 covers 14 residues. CDR3 residues: CASSYSGVTYEQYF. CDR3 bases: TGTGCCAGCAGTTACTCCGGGGTTACCTACGAGCAGTACTTC.

The chain joins TRBV3-1 to TRBJ1-6, with D possibly TRBD1 on 5 matching bases. Trimming removed 2 bases from V and 7 bases from J, with 6 bases in between. Germline V gene sequence: CDR1 LGHDT, CDR2 YNNKEL (reference sequence). CDR3 length: 13 amino acids. The DNA for the CDR3 is TGTGCCAGCAGCCAATCAGGGAATTCACCCCTCCACTTT. As protein: CASSQSGNSPLHF.

The CDR3 nucleotides read TGCAGTGCTTCGCACCACCTTTCAGCGGCCTACGAGCAGTACTTC. Protein product: CSASHHLSAAYEQYF. V and J are TRBV20-1 and TRBJ2-7; maybe TRBD2 (5 bases). V shed 5 bases and J shed 2 bases, with 19 bases lying between them. The CDR3 has 15 amino acids. Germline CDR1 reads DFQATT; CDR2 reads SNEGSKA (reference sequence).

This clonotype appeared once. The rearrangement uses TRBV20-1 and TRBJ1-1, with TRBD1 as a possible D gene (6 bases). The germline CDR1 and CDR2 sequences are DFQATT and SNEGSKA (reference sequence). V gave up 3 bases and J gave up 1 base, with 15 bases separating them. The CDR3 has 15 amino acids. CDR3 amino acids: CSASWPGARNTEAFF. The CDR3 region has the DNA TGCAGTGCTAGTTGGCCAGGGGCTAGGAACACTGAAGCTTTCTTT.